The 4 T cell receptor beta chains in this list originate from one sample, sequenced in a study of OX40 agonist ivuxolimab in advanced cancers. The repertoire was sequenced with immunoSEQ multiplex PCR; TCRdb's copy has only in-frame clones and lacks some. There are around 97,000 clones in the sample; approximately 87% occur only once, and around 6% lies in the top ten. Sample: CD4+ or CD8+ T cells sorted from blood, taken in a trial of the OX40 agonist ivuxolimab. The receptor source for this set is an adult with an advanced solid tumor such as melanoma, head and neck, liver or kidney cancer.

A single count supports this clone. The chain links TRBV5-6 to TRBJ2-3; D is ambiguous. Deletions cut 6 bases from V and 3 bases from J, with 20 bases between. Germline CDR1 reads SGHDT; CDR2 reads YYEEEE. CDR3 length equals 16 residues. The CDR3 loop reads CASTLDIGRNTDTQYF. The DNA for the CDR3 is TGTGCCAGCACACTCGATATAGGACGGAATACAGATACGCAGTATTTT.

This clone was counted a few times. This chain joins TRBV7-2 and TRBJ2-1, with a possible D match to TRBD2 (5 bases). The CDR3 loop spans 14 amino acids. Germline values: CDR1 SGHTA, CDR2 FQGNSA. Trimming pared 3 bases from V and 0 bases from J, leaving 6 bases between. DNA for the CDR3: TGTGCCAGCAGCTTGGGGAGCTCCTACAATGAGCAGTTCTTC. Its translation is CASSLGSSYNEQFF.

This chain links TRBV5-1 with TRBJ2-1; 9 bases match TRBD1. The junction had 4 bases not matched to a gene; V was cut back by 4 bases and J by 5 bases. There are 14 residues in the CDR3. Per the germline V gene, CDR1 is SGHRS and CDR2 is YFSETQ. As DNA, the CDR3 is TGCGCCAGCAGCACTCGGACAGGGGACAATGAGCAGTTCTTC. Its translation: CASSTRTGDNEQFF. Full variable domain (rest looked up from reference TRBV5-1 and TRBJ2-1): KAGVTQTPRYLIKTRGQQVTLSCSPISGHRSVSWYQQTPGQGLQFLFEYFSETQRNKGNFPGRFSGRQFSNSRSEMNVSTLELGDSALYLCASSTRTGDNEQFFGPGTRLTVL.

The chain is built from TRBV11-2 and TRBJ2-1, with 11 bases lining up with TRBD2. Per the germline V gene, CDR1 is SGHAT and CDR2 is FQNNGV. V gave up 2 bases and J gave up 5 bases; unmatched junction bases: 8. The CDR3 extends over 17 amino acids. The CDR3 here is CASSLIGDSGRDNEQFF. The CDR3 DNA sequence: TGTGCCAGCAGCTTAATTGGGGATAGCGGGAGGGACAATGAGCAGTTCTTC.